This T cell receptor (beta chain) derives from a study of naive CD8 T cells in extremely preterm neonates. Sorted naive CD8+ T cell numbers ranged ~17,000 to ~100,000. The protocol was immunoSEQ multiplex PCR, while the TCRdb copy is restricted to in-frame clones and leaves out a portion. The repertoire includes around 6,000 clones, 95% to 97% of them detected once, and 0.6% to 0.9% sits in the top ten. Germline V gives CDR1 SGHAT, CDR2 FQNNGV. The CDR3 has 15 residues. Trimming removed 0 bases from V and 7 bases from J; junction bases left unmatched: 3. Material: naive CD8+ T cells from blood. The chain joins TRBV11-2 to TRBJ1-2; 12 bases line up with TRBD1. This receptor was obtained from a human donor in good health. DNA for the CDR3: TGTGCCAGCAGCTTAGACCCGGGACAGGGGGCTGGCTACACCTTC. Translated, it gives CASSLDPGQGAGYTF.